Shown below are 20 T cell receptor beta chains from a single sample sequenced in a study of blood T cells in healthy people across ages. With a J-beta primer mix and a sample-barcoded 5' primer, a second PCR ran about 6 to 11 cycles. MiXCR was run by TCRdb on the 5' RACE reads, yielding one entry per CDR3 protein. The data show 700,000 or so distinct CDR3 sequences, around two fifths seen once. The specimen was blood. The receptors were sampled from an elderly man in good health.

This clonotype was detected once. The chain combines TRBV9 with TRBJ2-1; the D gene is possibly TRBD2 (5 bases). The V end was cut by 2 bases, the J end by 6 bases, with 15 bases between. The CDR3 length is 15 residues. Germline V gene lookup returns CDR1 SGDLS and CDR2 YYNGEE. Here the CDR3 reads CASSVDGDTGNEQFF. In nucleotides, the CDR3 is TGTGCCAGCAGCGTGGACGGGGATACGGGCAATGAGCAGTTCTTC.

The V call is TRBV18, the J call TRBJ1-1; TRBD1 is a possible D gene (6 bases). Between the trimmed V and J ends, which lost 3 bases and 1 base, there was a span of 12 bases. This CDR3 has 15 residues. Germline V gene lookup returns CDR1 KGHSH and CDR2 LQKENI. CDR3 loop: CASSPKGHPNTEAFF. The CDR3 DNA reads TGTGCCAGCTCACCGAAGGGACACCCGAACACTGAAGCTTTCTTT.

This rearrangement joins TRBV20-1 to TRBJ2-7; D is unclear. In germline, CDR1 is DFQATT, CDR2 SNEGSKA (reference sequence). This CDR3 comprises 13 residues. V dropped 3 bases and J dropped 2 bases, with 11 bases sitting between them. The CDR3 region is CSASQRDTYEQYF. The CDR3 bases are TGCAGTGCTAGCCAGCGTGATACCTACGAGCAGTACTTC.

The CDR3 region is CASSLVYERGYTF. The CDR3 DNA reads as TGTGCCAGCAGCTTAGTCTACGAAAGGGGCTACACCTTC. V gene TRBV7-2 combines with J gene TRBJ1-2; D remains ambiguous. The CDR3 is 13 residues long. Germline CDR1 SGHTA, CDR2 FQGNSA. The V and J ends lost 1 base and 8 bases respectively, with 11 bases between them. Combining the CDR3 with reference TRBV7-2 and TRBJ1-2 gives the whole variable domain GAGVSQSPSNKVTEKGKDVELRCDPISGHTALYWYRQSLGQGLEFLIYFQGNSAPDKSGLPSDRFSAERTGGSVSTLTIQRTQQEDSAVYLCASSLVYERGYTFGSGTRLTVV.

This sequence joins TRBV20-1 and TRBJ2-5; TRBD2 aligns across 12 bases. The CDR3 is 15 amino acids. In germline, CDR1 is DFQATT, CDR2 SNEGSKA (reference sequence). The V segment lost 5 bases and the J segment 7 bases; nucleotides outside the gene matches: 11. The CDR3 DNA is TGCAGTGCTTCAAAGGGGCTAGCGGGAGGGGGGACCCAGTACTTC. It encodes CSASKGLAGGGTQYF.

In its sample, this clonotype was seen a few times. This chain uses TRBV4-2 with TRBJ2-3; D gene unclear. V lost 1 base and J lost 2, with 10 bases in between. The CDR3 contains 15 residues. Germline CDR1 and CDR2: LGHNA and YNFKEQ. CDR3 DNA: TGTGCCAGCAGCCAAGTGAATGGCCTCACAGATACGCAGTATTTT. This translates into CASSQVNGLTDTQYF.

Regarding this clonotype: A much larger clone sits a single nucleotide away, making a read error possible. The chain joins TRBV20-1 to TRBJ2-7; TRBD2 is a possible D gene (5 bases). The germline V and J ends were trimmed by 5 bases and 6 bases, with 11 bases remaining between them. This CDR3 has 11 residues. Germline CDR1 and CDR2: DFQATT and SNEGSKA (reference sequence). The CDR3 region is CSAEKGAEQYF. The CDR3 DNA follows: TGCAGTGCTGAAAAGGGAGCCGAGCAGTACTTC.

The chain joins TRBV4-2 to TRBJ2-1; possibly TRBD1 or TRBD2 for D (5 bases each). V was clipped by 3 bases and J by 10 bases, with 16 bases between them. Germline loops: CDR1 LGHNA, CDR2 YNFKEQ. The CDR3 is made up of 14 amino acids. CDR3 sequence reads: CASSQGPSSYEQFF. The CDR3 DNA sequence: TGTGCCAGCAGCCAGGGACCGAGCTCCTACGAGCAGTTCTTC.

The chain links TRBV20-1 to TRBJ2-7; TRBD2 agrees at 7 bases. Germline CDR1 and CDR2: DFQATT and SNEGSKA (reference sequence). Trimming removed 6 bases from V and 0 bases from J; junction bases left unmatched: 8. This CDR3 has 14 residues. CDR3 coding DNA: TGCAGTGCGAGGAGCGGGGCTAACTCCTACGAGCAGTACTTC. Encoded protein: CSARSGANSYEQYF.

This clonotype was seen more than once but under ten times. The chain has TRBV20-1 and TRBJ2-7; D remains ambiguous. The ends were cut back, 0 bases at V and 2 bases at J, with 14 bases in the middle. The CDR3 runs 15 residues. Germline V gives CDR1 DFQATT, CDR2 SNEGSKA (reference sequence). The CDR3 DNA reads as TGCAGTGCTAGAGAACCCAAGCTGGGGACCTACGAGCAGTACTTC. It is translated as CSAREPKLGTYEQYF.

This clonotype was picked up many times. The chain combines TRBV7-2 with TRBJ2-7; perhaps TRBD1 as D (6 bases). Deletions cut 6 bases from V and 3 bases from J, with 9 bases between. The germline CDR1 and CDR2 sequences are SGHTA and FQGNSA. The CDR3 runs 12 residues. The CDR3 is CASSRDNYEQYF. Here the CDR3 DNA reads TGTGCCAGCAGTCGGGACAACTACGAGCAGTACTTC.

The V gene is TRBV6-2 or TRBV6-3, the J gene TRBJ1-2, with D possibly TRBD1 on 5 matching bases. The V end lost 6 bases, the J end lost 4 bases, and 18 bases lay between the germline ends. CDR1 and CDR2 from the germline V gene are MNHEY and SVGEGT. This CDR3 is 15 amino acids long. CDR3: CASRPTWGSGYGYTF. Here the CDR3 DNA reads TGTGCCAGCAGACCTACGTGGGGCAGCGGCTATGGCTACACCTTC.

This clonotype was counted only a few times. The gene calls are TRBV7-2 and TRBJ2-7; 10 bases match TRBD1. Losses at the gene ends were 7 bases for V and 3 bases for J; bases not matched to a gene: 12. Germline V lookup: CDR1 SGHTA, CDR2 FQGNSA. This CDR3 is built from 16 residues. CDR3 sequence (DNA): TGTGCCAGCACCACGACAGGGGGCCAGAATCGCTACGAGCAGTACTTC. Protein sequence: CASTTTGGQNRYEQYF.

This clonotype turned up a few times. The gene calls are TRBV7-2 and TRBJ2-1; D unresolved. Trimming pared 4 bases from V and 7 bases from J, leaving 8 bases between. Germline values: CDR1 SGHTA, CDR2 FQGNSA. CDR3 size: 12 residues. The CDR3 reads CASSYYGNEQFF. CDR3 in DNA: TGTGCCAGCAGCTACTATGGGAATGAGCAGTTCTTC.

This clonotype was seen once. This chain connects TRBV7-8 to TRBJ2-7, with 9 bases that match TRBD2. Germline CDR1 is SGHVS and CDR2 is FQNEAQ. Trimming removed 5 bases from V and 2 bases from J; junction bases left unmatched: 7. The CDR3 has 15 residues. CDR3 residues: CASSTFSGSPYEQYF. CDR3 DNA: TGTGCCAGCAGCACCTTTAGCGGGAGCCCCTACGAGCAGTACTTC.

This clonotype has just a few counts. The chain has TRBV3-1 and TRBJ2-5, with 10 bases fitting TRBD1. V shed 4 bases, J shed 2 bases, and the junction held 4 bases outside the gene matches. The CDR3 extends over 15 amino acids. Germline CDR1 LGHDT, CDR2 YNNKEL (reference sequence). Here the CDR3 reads CASSPSGQGQETQYF. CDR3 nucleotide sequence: TGTGCCAGCAGCCCCTCGGGACAGGGGCAAGAGACCCAGTACTTC.

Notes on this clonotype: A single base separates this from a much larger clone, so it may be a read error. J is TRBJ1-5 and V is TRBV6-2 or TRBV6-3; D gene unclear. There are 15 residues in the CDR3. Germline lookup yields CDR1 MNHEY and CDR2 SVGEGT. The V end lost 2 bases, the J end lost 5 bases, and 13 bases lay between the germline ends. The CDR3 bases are TGTGCCAGCAGTTACCGGGGTCAGTTCGATCAGCCCCAGCATTTT. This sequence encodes CASSYRGQFDQPQHF.

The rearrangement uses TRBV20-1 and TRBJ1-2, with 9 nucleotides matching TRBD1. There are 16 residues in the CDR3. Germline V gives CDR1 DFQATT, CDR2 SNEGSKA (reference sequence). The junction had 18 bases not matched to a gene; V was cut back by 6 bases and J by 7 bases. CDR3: CSAKKDRGNLGSGYTF. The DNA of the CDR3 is TGCAGTGCGAAAAAGGACAGGGGAAATCTCGGCTCTGGCTACACCTTC.

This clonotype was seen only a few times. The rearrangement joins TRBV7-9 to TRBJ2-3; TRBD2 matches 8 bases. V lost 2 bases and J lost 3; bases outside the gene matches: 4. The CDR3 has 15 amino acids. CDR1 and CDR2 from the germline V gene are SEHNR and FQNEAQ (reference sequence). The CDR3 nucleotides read TGTGCCAGCAGCTTATCCGGGGGGGCAACAGATACGCAGTATTTT. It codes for CASSLSGGATDTQYF.

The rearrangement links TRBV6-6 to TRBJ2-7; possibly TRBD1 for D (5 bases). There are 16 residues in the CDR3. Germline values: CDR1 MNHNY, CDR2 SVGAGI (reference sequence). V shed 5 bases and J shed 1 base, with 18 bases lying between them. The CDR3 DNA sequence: TGTGCCAGCAGTACCCGATCCCTACAGGAATCCTACGAGCAGTACTTC. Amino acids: CASSTRSLQESYEQYF.